This T cell receptor beta chain derives from a study of TIL therapy for anti-PD-1-resistant metastatic lung cancer. Study summary: Median patient age was about 50, ranging 38-75 years.

The immunoSEQ assay was v3. TCRdb's table, derived via immunoSEQ multiplex PCR, lists solely in-frame clones and lacks some. There are under 15,000 clones in the sample; roughly 80% occur only once, and around a tenth lies in the top ten. As to time point: pre-treatment sample, taken before nivolumab and TIL therapy. From germline, CDR1 is SGHTA and CDR2 FQGNSA. The CDR3 runs 14 residues. The V end lost 11 bases, the J end lost 0 bases, and 14 bases lay between the germline ends. This material consisted of blood, taken at baseline. The sequence came from a person between 25 and 80 years old with non-small cell lung cancer. The chain carries TRBV7-2 and TRBJ2-1; D possibly corresponds to TRBD2 (5 bases). The CDR3 loop reads CAVRGSVSYNEQFF. The CDR3 DNA is TGTGCCGTCCGGGGTAGCGTCTCCTACAATGAGCAGTTCTTC.